A selection of T cell receptor beta chains follows, all from one sample in a study of blood T cell repertoires in COVID-19. Generated by immunoSEQ multiplex PCR, the TCRdb table keeps only in-frame clones and is missing some. The table includes some 40,000 clones, roughly 75% detected once. Input material: peripheral blood. The receptors were gathered from a man older than 75 with active or convalescent COVID-19. Both conserved end residues are part of each CDR3. Each record gives: V gene, clone size, D gene, J gene, CDR3 protein, CDR3 DNA. The D gene is left open where the match is weak. Size tells how often a clone was seen (once, few, many) or the class of an expanded clone, and some rows leave it out.

v_gene: TRBV3-1/TRBV3-2; abundance: NA; d_gene: NA; j_gene: TRBJ1-2; CDR3aa: CASSQDLAERYGYTF; CDR3nt: TGTGCCAGCAGCCAAGATCTGGCAGAAAGATATGGCTACACCTTC
v_gene: TRBV19; abundance: NA; d_gene: NA; j_gene: TRBJ1-4; CDR3aa: CASSGAGRGPNEKLFF; CDR3nt: TGTGCCAGTAGCGGAGCAGGGAGGGGCCCCAATGAAAAACTGTTTTTT
v_gene: TRBV27; abundance: few; d_gene: TRBD1; j_gene: TRBJ1-1; CDR3aa: CASSLTTGGDTEAFF; CDR3nt: TGTGCCAGCAGCCTGACTACAGGGGGGGACACTGAAGCTTTCTTT
v_gene: TRBV21-1; abundance: NA; d_gene: NA; j_gene: TRBJ1-3; CDR3aa: CASSRDRTFFSFSGNTIYF; CDR3nt: TGTGCCAGCAGCCGGGACAGGACTTTCTTTTCTTTCTCTGGAAACACCATATATTTT
v_gene: TRBV7-2; abundance: NA; d_gene: NA; j_gene: TRBJ1-2; CDR3aa: CASSDSLGYGYTF; CDR3nt: TGTGCCAGCAGCGACAGCCTAGGGTATGGCTACACCTTC
v_gene: TRBV18; abundance: NA; d_gene: NA; j_gene: TRBJ1-6; CDR3aa: CASSPREGRAYNSPLHF; CDR3nt: TGTGCCAGCTCACCCCGAGAGGGCCGGGCTTATAATTCACCCCTCCACTTT
v_gene: TRBV18; abundance: NA; d_gene: NA; j_gene: TRBJ2-5; CDR3aa: CASSPREAQETQYF; CDR3nt: TGTGCCAGCTCCCCCCGGGAAGCTCAAGAGACCCAGTACTTC
v_gene: TRBV9; abundance: NA; d_gene: TRBD1; j_gene: TRBJ1-1; CDR3aa: CASNGQGAPGVNTEAFF; CDR3nt: TGTGCCAGCAACGGACAGGGGGCGCCGGGGGTGAACACTGAAGCTTTCTTT
v_gene: TRBV28; abundance: once; d_gene: TRBD1; j_gene: TRBJ1-2; CDR3aa: CASSPDGQGRYGYTF; CDR3nt: TGTGCCAGCAGCCCCGATGGACAGGGCAGGTATGGCTACACCTTC
v_gene: TRBV3-1/TRBV3-2; abundance: once; d_gene: NA; j_gene: TRBJ2-1; CDR3aa: CASSQDTGWGGYNEQFF; CDR3nt: TGTGCCAGCAGCCAAGATACAGGGTGGGGGGGCTACAATGAGCAGTTCTTC
v_gene: TRBV9; abundance: NA; d_gene: TRBD1; j_gene: TRBJ1-2; CDR3aa: CASSVDEGGPYGYTF; CDR3nt: TGTGCCAGCAGCGTAGACGAAGGGGGCCCCTATGGCTACACCTTC
v_gene: TRBV4-3; abundance: NA; d_gene: NA; j_gene: TRBJ2-1; CDR3aa: CASSQETGSNEQFF; CDR3nt: TGCGCCAGCAGCCAGGAGACAGGCAGTAATGAGCAGTTCTTC
v_gene: TRBV11-3; abundance: NA; d_gene: TRBD2; j_gene: TRBJ2-3; CDR3aa: CASSRGGVDTDTQYF; CDR3nt: TGTGCCAGCAGCCGCGGGGGGGTGGACACAGATACGCAATATTTT
v_gene: TRBV19; abundance: NA; d_gene: NA; j_gene: TRBJ2-3; CDR3aa: CASSPGSTDTQYF; CDR3nt: TGTGCCAGTAGTCCAGGGAGCACAGATACGCAGTATTTT
v_gene: TRBV7-9; abundance: NA; d_gene: TRBD1; j_gene: TRBJ1-1; CDR3aa: CASSSTGGQYYTEAFF; CDR3nt: TGTGCCAGCAGCTCGACAGGGGGTCAGTACTACACTGAAGCTTTCTTT
v_gene: TRBV6-5; abundance: NA; d_gene: TRBD2; j_gene: TRBJ2-2; CDR3aa: CASSYSMGGWTGELFF; CDR3nt: TGTGCCAGCAGTTACTCGATGGGGGGGTGGACCGGGGAGCTGTTTTTT
v_gene: TRBV7-2; abundance: once; d_gene: NA; j_gene: TRBJ2-7; CDR3aa: CASTEQTTSYEQYF; CDR3nt: TGTGCCAGCACCGAACAGACCACCTCCTACGAGCAGTACTTC
v_gene: TRBV3-1/TRBV3-2; abundance: NA; d_gene: NA; j_gene: TRBJ1-1; CDR3aa: CASSRGGGTEAFF; CDR3nt: TGTGCCAGCAGCCGTGGCGGGGGAACTGAAGCTTTCTTT
v_gene: TRBV9; abundance: NA; d_gene: TRBD1; j_gene: TRBJ1-2; CDR3aa: CASTGGGTGGIYGYTF; CDR3nt: TGTGCCAGCACCGGCGGTGGGACAGGGGGGATCTATGGCTACACCTTC
v_gene: TRBV24-1; abundance: NA; d_gene: NA; j_gene: TRBJ1-1; CDR3aa: CATSDRDTEAFF; CDR3nt: TGTGCCACCAGTGATCGTGACACTGAAGCTTTCTTT
v_gene: TRBV7-2; abundance: NA; d_gene: NA; j_gene: TRBJ1-1; CDR3aa: CASSNRVTTEAFF; CDR3nt: TGTGCCAGCAGCAATAGAGTAACTACTGAAGCTTTCTTT
v_gene: TRBV12-3/TRBV12-4; abundance: once; d_gene: NA; j_gene: TRBJ2-1; CDR3aa: CASSFWRREQFF; CDR3nt: TGTGCCAGCAGTTTCTGGAGGAGGGAGCAGTTCTTC
v_gene: TRBV7-9; abundance: NA; d_gene: TRBD1; j_gene: TRBJ1-5; CDR3aa: CASSSHGQGFDQPQHF; CDR3nt: TGTGCCAGCAGCTCACATGGACAGGGTTTCGATCAGCCCCAGCATTTT
v_gene: TRBV6-5; abundance: NA; d_gene: NA; j_gene: TRBJ1-1; CDR3aa: CASSYGGDTLNTEAFF; CDR3nt: TGTGCCAGCAGTTACGGGGGGGACACCTTGAACACTGAAGCTTTCTTT
v_gene: TRBV6-2/TRBV6-3; abundance: NA; d_gene: NA; j_gene: TRBJ2-1; CDR3aa: CASSYLTYNEQFF; CDR3nt: TGTGCCAGCAGTTACTTGACTTACAATGAGCAGTTCTTC
v_gene: TRBV10-3; abundance: few; d_gene: TRBD1; j_gene: TRBJ2-7; CDR3aa: CAISATGTDYEQYF; CDR3nt: TGTGCCATCAGTGCAACCGGGACAGATTACGAGCAGTACTTC
v_gene: TRBV14; abundance: NA; d_gene: TRBD1; j_gene: TRBJ1-1; CDR3aa: CASSPRTGRTEAFF; CDR3nt: TGTGCCAGCAGCCCGAGGACAGGGAGGACTGAAGCTTTCTTT
v_gene: TRBV5-1; abundance: once; d_gene: TRBD2; j_gene: TRBJ2-5; CDR3aa: CASSLLGLAGLETQYF; CDR3nt: TGCGCCAGCAGCTTGCTAGGACTAGCGGGTCTAGAGACCCAGTACTTC
v_gene: TRBV11-2; abundance: NA; d_gene: TRBD2; j_gene: TRBJ2-2; CDR3aa: CASSYTSGTNTGELFF; CDR3nt: TGTGCCAGCAGCTACACTAGCGGGACTAACACCGGGGAGCTGTTTTTT
v_gene: TRBV12-3/TRBV12-4; abundance: NA; d_gene: TRBD1; j_gene: TRBJ2-5; CDR3aa: CATSGGRETQYF; CDR3nt: TGTGCCACCTCAGGGGGTAGGGAGACCCAGTACTTC
v_gene: TRBV6-6; abundance: NA; d_gene: TRBD1; j_gene: TRBJ1-2; CDR3aa: CASRETGGGGYTF; CDR3nt: TGTGCCAGCAGGGAAACAGGGGGCGGTGGCTACACCTTC
v_gene: TRBV25-1; abundance: NA; d_gene: NA; j_gene: TRBJ1-2; CDR3aa: CASGRGVDGYTF; CDR3nt: TGTGCCAGCGGCAGGGGAGTGGATGGCTACACCTTC
v_gene: TRBV7-9; abundance: few; d_gene: TRBD1; j_gene: TRBJ2-5; CDR3aa: CASSLGQGAGQETQYF; CDR3nt: TGTGCCAGCAGCTTAGGACAGGGGGCCGGACAGGAGACCCAGTACTTC
v_gene: TRBV29-1; abundance: NA; d_gene: TRBD2; j_gene: TRBJ2-2; CDR3aa: CSVRLAGAQANTGELFF; CDR3nt: TGCAGCGTACGACTAGCGGGGGCTCAGGCGAACACCGGGGAGCTGTTTTTT
v_gene: TRBV5-4; abundance: NA; d_gene: NA; j_gene: TRBJ2-1; CDR3aa: CASSLGGSFYNEQFF; CDR3nt: TGTGCCAGCAGCTTGGGAGGAAGTTTCTACAATGAGCAGTTCTTC
v_gene: TRBV2; abundance: NA; d_gene: NA; j_gene: TRBJ2-2; CDR3aa: CASSDRAADTGELFF; CDR3nt: TGTGCCAGCAGTGATCGAGCGGCGGACACCGGGGAGCTGTTTTTT
v_gene: TRBV28; abundance: NA; d_gene: NA; j_gene: TRBJ1-1; CDR3aa: CASKTLPGKAEAFF; CDR3nt: TGTGCCAGCAAAACTCTTCCAGGGAAAGCTGAAGCTTTCTTT
v_gene: TRBV7-2; abundance: NA; d_gene: NA; j_gene: TRBJ1-5; CDR3aa: CASSASRNQPQHF; CDR3nt: TGTGCCAGCAGCGCGAGCCGTAATCAGCCCCAGCATTTT
v_gene: TRBV28; abundance: NA; d_gene: TRBD1; j_gene: TRBJ2-7; CDR3aa: CASRISGTGVVYEQYF; CDR3nt: TGTGCCAGCAGAATATCCGGGACAGGGGTCGTCTACGAGCAGTACTTC
v_gene: TRBV10-3; abundance: NA; d_gene: TRBD2; j_gene: TRBJ2-2; CDR3aa: CAITRTSGANTGELFF; CDR3nt: TGTGCCATCACCCGAACTAGCGGGGCGAACACCGGGGAGCTGTTTTTT
v_gene: TRBV13; abundance: few; d_gene: TRBD2; j_gene: TRBJ2-5; CDR3aa: CASSLGASGQIQETQYF; CDR3nt: TGTGCCAGCAGCTTAGGGGCTAGCGGGCAGATCCAAGAGACCCAGTACTTC
v_gene: TRBV4-1; abundance: NA; d_gene: NA; j_gene: TRBJ2-2; CDR3aa: CASRPGFKRSNTGELFF; CDR3nt: TGCGCCAGCCGGCCGGGGTTCAAGCGGTCGAACACCGGGGAGCTGTTTTTT
v_gene: TRBV28; abundance: NA; d_gene: NA; j_gene: TRBJ2-7; CDR3aa: CASIGDYEQYF; CDR3nt: TGTGCCAGCATCGGGGACTACGAGCAGTACTTC
v_gene: TRBV7-8; abundance: NA; d_gene: TRBD2; j_gene: TRBJ2-7; CDR3aa: CASNPWGEGSYEQYF; CDR3nt: TGTGCCAGCAACCCCTGGGGGGAGGGTTCATACGAGCAGTACTTC
v_gene: TRBV9; abundance: NA; d_gene: TRBD2; j_gene: TRBJ2-3; CDR3aa: CASSTRGGGRTDTQYF; CDR3nt: TGTGCCAGCAGCACCCGGGGGGGCGGGCGGACAGATACGCAGTATTTT
v_gene: TRBV2; abundance: NA; d_gene: TRBD1; j_gene: TRBJ2-5; CDR3aa: CASSYAGQARETQYF; CDR3nt: TGTGCCAGCAGTTATGCCGGACAGGCCCGAGAGACCCAGTACTTC
v_gene: TRBV24-1; abundance: once; d_gene: NA; j_gene: TRBJ2-2; CDR3aa: CATSDPSRGRPSGELFF; CDR3nt: TGTGCCACCAGTGACCCATCCAGGGGAAGGCCCTCCGGGGAGCTGTTTTTT
v_gene: TRBV7-2; abundance: NA; d_gene: NA; j_gene: TRBJ1-6; CDR3aa: CASSFRGADYNSPLHF; CDR3nt: TGTGCCAGCAGCTTTCGGGGGGCGGACTATAATTCACCCCTCCACTTT
v_gene: TRBV7-9; abundance: NA; d_gene: NA; j_gene: TRBJ1-6; CDR3aa: CASSLARVSPLHF; CDR3nt: TGTGCCAGCAGCTTAGCGAGGGTCTCACCCCTCCACTTT
v_gene: TRBV9; abundance: few; d_gene: TRBD2; j_gene: TRBJ2-1; CDR3aa: CASSVVSGRADEQFF; CDR3nt: TGTGCCAGCAGCGTAGTTAGCGGGAGGGCCGATGAGCAGTTCTTC
v_gene: TRBV27; abundance: NA; d_gene: NA; j_gene: TRBJ2-7; CDR3aa: CASRGYRVWREQYF; CDR3nt: TGTGCCAGCAGGGGGTACAGGGTTTGGCGTGAGCAGTACTTC
v_gene: TRBV5-1; abundance: once; d_gene: NA; j_gene: TRBJ2-1; CDR3aa: CASSLDGQNSYNEQFF; CDR3nt: TGCGCCAGCAGCTTGGATGGACAGAACTCCTACAATGAGCAGTTCTTC
v_gene: TRBV23-1; abundance: NA; d_gene: TRBD1; j_gene: TRBJ1-1; CDR3aa: CASNPAGQGLTEAFF; CDR3nt: TGCGCCAGCAATCCCGCCGGACAGGGTTTAACTGAAGCTTTCTTT
v_gene: TRBV7-9; abundance: NA; d_gene: NA; j_gene: TRBJ1-2; CDR3aa: CASSPNTGARSGYTF; CDR3nt: TGTGCCAGCAGCCCAAACACGGGAGCGAGGAGTGGCTACACCTTC
v_gene: TRBV28; abundance: NA; d_gene: TRBD2; j_gene: TRBJ2-7; CDR3aa: CAIDGGRAMGEQYF; CDR3nt: TGTGCCATAGACGGCGGGAGGGCCATGGGCGAGCAGTACTTC
v_gene: TRBV2; abundance: NA; d_gene: TRBD1; j_gene: TRBJ1-5; CDR3aa: CASSFGQGSNQPQHF; CDR3nt: TGTGCCAGCAGCTTTGGACAGGGAAGCAATCAGCCCCAGCATTTT
v_gene: TRBV9; abundance: few; d_gene: TRBD1; j_gene: TRBJ1-5; CDR3aa: CASSAGTGDGNQPQHF; CDR3nt: TGTGCCAGCAGCGCCGGGACAGGGGACGGCAATCAGCCCCAGCATTTT
v_gene: TRBV9; abundance: NA; d_gene: NA; j_gene: TRBJ2-1; CDR3aa: CASSQYNEQFF; CDR3nt: TGTGCCAGCAGCCAATACAATGAGCAGTTCTTC